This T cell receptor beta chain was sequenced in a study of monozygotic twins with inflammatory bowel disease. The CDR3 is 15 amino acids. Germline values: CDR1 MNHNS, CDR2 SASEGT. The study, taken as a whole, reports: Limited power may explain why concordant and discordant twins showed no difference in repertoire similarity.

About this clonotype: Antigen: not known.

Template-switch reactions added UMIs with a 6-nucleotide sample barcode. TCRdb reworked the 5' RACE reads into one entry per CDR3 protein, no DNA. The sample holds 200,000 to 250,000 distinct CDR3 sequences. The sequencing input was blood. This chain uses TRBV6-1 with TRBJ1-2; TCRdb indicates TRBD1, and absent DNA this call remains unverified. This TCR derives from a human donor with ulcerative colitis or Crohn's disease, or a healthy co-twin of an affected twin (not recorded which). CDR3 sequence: CASSHGQGAYYGYTF.